The source of this TCR beta chain is a study of blood T cell repertoires in COVID-19. On the study more broadly: The United States, Italy and Spain supplied acute and convalescent COVID-19 samples.

Some clones are missing from TCRdb's copy, which holds only in-frame ones; the method was immunoSEQ multiplex PCR. Among approximately 210,000 clones, about 85% were seen once, and the ten largest hold approximately 0.7%. The CDR3 sequence is 14 residues long. Per the germline V gene, CDR1 is SGHAT and CDR2 is FQNNGV. Trimming cost V 5 bases and J 4 bases; bases outside gene matches: 7. The chain carries TRBV11-2 and TRBJ1-2, with 7 bases aligning to TRBD1. The sequence came from a man in his forties with acute or convalescent COVID-19. The sequenced material came from peripheral blood. This chain's CDR3 is CASSPPGQVYGYTF. The CDR3 DNA reads as TGTGCCAGCAGCCCCCCTGGACAGGTCTATGGCTACACCTTC.